This T cell receptor (beta chain) stems from a study of control samples from healthy donors and cancer patients. TCRdb's copy holds only in-frame clones and misses some; the assay was immunoSEQ multiplex PCR. The sample shows some 130,000 clones, approximately 92% of them seen only once. Germline loops: CDR1 KGHSH, CDR2 LQKENI. Trimming cost V 2 bases and J 4 bases; bases outside gene matches: 13. The CDR3 sequence is 17 residues long. This receptor was obtained from a man aged 18-30 years in good health. The specimen was blood. V is TRBV18 and J is TRBJ1-2; 7 bases align to TRBD1. CDR3 nucleotide sequence: TGTGCCAGCTCACCATCAATCTTCTTGGGACAGACCTATGGCTACACCTTC. Amino acids: CASSPSIFLGQTYGYTF.